The entry below describes one TCR beta chain. The data were obtained in a study of cytomegalovirus exposure and HLA in healthy donors. V was pared by 4 bases and J by 4 bases, with 16 bases between. Germline lookup yields CDR1 MGHRA and CDR2 YSYEKL. This CDR3 region has 15 residues. Profiling relied on immunoSEQ multiplex PCR, and the TCRdb table lists in-frame clones only, not all of them. The data contain about 140,000 clones, 70% to 90% of them singletons. The chain is built from TRBV4-1 and TRBJ1-1; tentatively, D is TRBD1 (5 bases). The sequence was collected from a woman aged 30 to 39 in good health and CMV-seronegative. The sequenced material came from PBMCs. CDR3 loop: CASSLGLTGITEAFF. As DNA, the CDR3 is TGCGCCAGCAGCCTGGGCCTCACAGGAATCACTGAAGCTTTCTTT.